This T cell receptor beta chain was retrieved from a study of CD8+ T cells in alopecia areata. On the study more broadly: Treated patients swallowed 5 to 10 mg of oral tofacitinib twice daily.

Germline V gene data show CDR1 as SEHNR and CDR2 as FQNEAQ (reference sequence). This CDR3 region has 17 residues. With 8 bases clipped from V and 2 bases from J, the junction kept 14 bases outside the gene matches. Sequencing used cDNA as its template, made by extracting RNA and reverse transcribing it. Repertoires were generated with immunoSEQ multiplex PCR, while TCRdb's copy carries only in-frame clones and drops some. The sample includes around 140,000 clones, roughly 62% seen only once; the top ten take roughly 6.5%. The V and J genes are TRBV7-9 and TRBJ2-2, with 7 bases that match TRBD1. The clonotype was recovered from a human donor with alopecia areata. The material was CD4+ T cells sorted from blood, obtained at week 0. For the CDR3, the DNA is TGTGCCAGCCCCCCCCTGTTAGGACAGGACAACACCGGGGAGCTGTTTTTT. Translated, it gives CASPPLLGQDNTGELFF.